This T cell receptor beta chain comes out of a study of T cell responses to AZD1222 COVID-19 vaccine (dated by TCRdb to the early 2020s). Study-level background: AZD1222 recipients with second doses at about 4 weeks or about 12 weeks were pooled, because spike-specific TCR depth and breadth did not differ between schedules. TCR sequencing covered some 240 trial participants: 200 to 220 given two doses of AZD1222 and approximately 25 given two doses of MenACWY control vaccine. Trial participants were enrolled by age into 18-55, 56-69 and 70-plus year subgroups, with roughly 160, 29 and 62 TCR-sequenced participants respectively. The investigation overall reported the following: After two AZD1222 doses, spike-specific TCR breadth and depth were significantly higher than at day 0 and than in MenACWY recipients. Most participants were white British and females outnumbered males, and the authors suggested that clonal diversity may have been underestimated. No day 14 peak-response samples were available, so repertoires were characterized only after the peak T cell response. Conclusions about previously exposed vaccinees are limited because only five to seven AZD1222 recipients were SARS-CoV-2 seropositive at baseline. The 56-69-year group was small, and its depth increase did not reach significance, likely because of low power. Reportedly, close to half of the unique spike-specific TCRs recognized epitopes lying outside the regions that are mutated in the B.1.351 and B.1.1.7 variants. CD4 TCRs associated with the vaccine covered the entire spike protein, and the dominant responses were in regions 160-218 and 743-854.

The CDR3 regions of human TCRbeta chains were analyzed by immunosequencing. Per the original workflow: Repertoire TCRs were matched against a reference library of SARS-CoV-2-specific TCRs generated with the MIRA antigen-specificity platform. Breadth was defined as the fraction of unique TCRs that were SARS-CoV-2-associated. Depth was defined as the fraction of total T cells that were SARS-CoV-2-associated. Each spike-specific TCR was assigned to its reactive spike region and to a CD4 or CD8 class using the MIRA data. Log10-transformed breadth and depth values were compared by one-way ANOVA with Sidak's multiple comparisons tests. This is the immuneACCESS table as TCRdb keeps it, with only in-frame sequences that have V and J called. A part of the clones is gone; compared with another copy, unresolved V genes explain less than half, and the rest is unexplained. That table is the source of V, J and clone size, and D and trimming were worked out from the DNA. The sample yields approximately 90,000 clones; about nine tenths were counted once. The top ten clones comprise about 3% of the sample.

What the time point label conveys for this sample: baseline before first vaccination. Vaccinee samples came from UK trials COV001 and COV002, including a single-blind randomized controlled phase 2/3 trial of AZD1222 (ChAdOx1 nCoV-19) in healthy adults. For TCRbeta chain sequencing, PBMC samples were collected from trial participants at day 0 and at day 28 after the second dose. About this clone itself: Its antigen is unknown. No quality values exist for individual bases; no much larger clone is one base distant.

The V end loses 6 bases and the J end loses 8 bases, and a stretch of 4 bases separates them. CDR1 and CDR2 (SNHLY, FYNNEI) derive from the germline V gene. The CDR3 contains 10 residues, cysteine and phenylalanine counted. Only the CDR3 region is kept as DNA, spanning 30 bases read in frame from base 1. This chain is built from TRBV2 and TRBJ1-4, with the D segment identity uncertain. The specimen comprised peripheral blood, sampled on day 0 of AZD1222 vaccination. This clonotype originated in an adult in good health. CDR3 reads: CASRREKLFF. The nucleotide sequence reads as follows: TGTGCCAGCAGGCGGGAAAAACTGTTTTTT.